This TCR beta chain was sequenced for a study of blood T cell repertoires in COVID-19 (TCRdb year 2020). Background for the entire study: Samples from collaborators originated in the United States, Italy and Spain and spanned both the acute and convalescent phases of COVID-19. HLA class I and class II types, where available, came from metadata supplied by the sample provider rather than from assay-based typing. A de-identified subject ID, COVID-19 status, age in years and sex were almost always included in the sample metadata. The repertoires were released in a freely available public database intended as a resource for research on the immune response to SARS-CoV-2. The samples were drawn from two sources: the first 160 participants of the ongoing ImmuneRACE study, and approximately 1,300 subjects contributed by 6 global collaborators. The prospective study material was composed of cDNA or gDNA derived from T cells, B-cell-depleted T cells, or PBMCs. The dataset comprised deeply sampled blood TCRbeta repertoires from subjects exposed to, actively infected with, or recovered from COVID-19.

TCRbeta CDR3 regions were amplified from genomic DNA by means of the immunoSEQ Assay, a bias-controlled multiplex PCR. From the authors' description of their analysis: The number of nucleated cells in each sample was estimated by amplification of reference gene primers within the assay. To quantify the absolute abundance of each unique TCRbeta CDR3 rearrangement, sequence reads were collapsed and filtered. For each sample, productive Simpson clonality was calculated by taking the square root of Simpson's diversity index across productive rearrangements. TCRdb provides this immuneACCESS table in a form limited to in-frame rearrangements. Some clones are lacking; in checked studies, under half of them reflect an unresolved V gene, and why the rest are absent is not known. That table supplies the V and J calls and clone size; D and trimming were determined from the DNA. This sample gives a few hundred thousand clones in total; over 80% of them show up just once. Around a tenth of the sample belongs to the ten largest clones.

Per the germline V gene, SGHTA is the CDR1 and FQGNSA is the CDR2. The V end loses 3 bases and the J end loses 4 bases, and a stretch of 9 bases separates them. The CDR3 contains 13 residues, cysteine and phenylalanine counted. Left in the record is the CDR3 DNA by itself, 39 bases read in frame from the first base. As for this clone: Its cognate antigen has yet to be identified. Base qualities were left out, and no much larger clone turns up one base away.

General study outcomes and caveats: The quantity of clinical and demographic metadata differed by source and by participant and was supplied without curation.

Participants in the prospective study were enrolled through a virtual design, were aged about 18 to 100 years, and lived in 20 to 30 United States geographic areas. Cohort assignment in the prospective study relied on participant-reported clinical history from a screening survey and a study questionnaire. Mobile phlebotomists in the prospective study collected whole blood, serum and a nasopharyngeal or oropharyngeal swab from every participant. Additional blood draws and questionnaires over an approximately 2-month period could optionally be provided by prospective study participants. Prospective study blood samples were shipped either frozen or at room temperature before DNA extraction.

The sample consisted of PBMCs or T cells enriched from blood (not recorded which). Recombination joined TRBV7-2 with TRBJ1-1, with the D gene not clear enough to name. The sequence derives from a man aged 18 to 35 with acute COVID-19. The nucleotides are TGTGCCAGCAGCTTGTTTGAGGGCACTGAAGCTTTCTTT. This translates into CASSLFEGTEAFF.